What follows are 23 T cell receptor beta chains derived from one specimen sequenced in a study of a mutant IDH1 vaccine in newly diagnosed glioma. Sequencing was performed with immunoSEQ multiplex PCR; in TCRdb, only in-frame clones are kept and a portion is missing. The repertoire holds roughly 130,000 clones, with around three quarters as singletons. This sample's time point: week 11, during vaccination. The vaccine gave 300 ug of a 20-mer mutant IDH1 peptide subcutaneously per dose. The antigens for these receptors are not known. The material sequenced was PBMCs, taken from a glioma patient whose treatment included an IDH1 peptide vaccine. These receptors all come from a man aged 35 to 55 with glioma.

The chain employs TRBV4-1 and TRBJ1-2; D not certain. The germline V gene encodes CDR1 MGHRA and CDR2 YSYEKL. This CDR3 has 16 amino acids. V was trimmed by 1 base and J by 4 bases, leaving 16 bases between them. The chain's CDR3 is CASSQVPEKSGYGYTF. The CDR3 DNA reads TGCGCCAGCAGCCAAGTTCCCGAGAAGAGTGGCTATGGCTACACCTTC.

The chain carries TRBV28 and TRBJ2-5, with D perhaps being TRBD1 or TRBD2 (5 bases each). The V gene lost 6 bases and the J gene lost 10 bases, with 21 bases spanning the gap. Germline CDR1 and CDR2: MDHEN and SYDVKM. This CDR3 has 14 amino acids. CDR3 nucleotides: TGTGCCAGCAGCGCAGACAGAGTCGGGGATATCCAGTACTTC. Residues: CASSADRVGDIQYF. Full variable domain (missing parts from reference TRBV28 and TRBJ2-5): DVKVTQSSRYLVKRTGEKVFLECVQDMDHENMFWYRQDPGLGLRLIYFSYDVKMKEKGDIPEGYSVSREKKERFSLILESASTNQTSMYLCASSADRVGDIQYFGPGTRLLVL.

This chain links TRBV5-4 with TRBJ1-1; D is undetermined. The V and J ends lost 3 bases and 4 bases respectively, with 10 bases between them. Germline loops: CDR1 SGHNT, CDR2 YYREEE (reference sequence). CDR3 length equals 13 residues. The CDR3 is CASSSSGSTEAFF. The CDR3 DNA reads TGTGCCAGCAGCTCCTCGGGGAGCACTGAAGCTTTCTTT.

This clone occurred once. This chain joins TRBV13 and TRBJ2-7, with D perhaps matching TRBD1 (6 bases). The CDR3 has 15 residues. CDR1 PRHDT and CDR2 FYEKMQ come from the germline V gene (reference sequence). Trimming shortened V by 5 bases and J by 3 bases, and 17 bases separated the two germline ends. The CDR3, as DNA: TGTGCCAGCAGCGCGATCCGGGACACTTACTACGAGCAGTACTTC. Its protein product is CASSAIRDTYYEQYF.

The J gene is TRBJ2-3, the V gene TRBV7-2; weak D call: TRBD1 (6 bases). Germline loops: CDR1 SGHTA, CDR2 FQGNSA. The CDR3 spans 15 residues. The V end lost 5 bases, the J end lost 0 bases, and 12 bases lay between the germline ends. The CDR3 DNA reads as TGTGCCAGCAGCATCGGGACAACCAGCACAGATACGCAGTATTTT. Protein product: CASSIGTTSTDTQYF.

This chain connects TRBV18 to TRBJ2-5; TRBD2 might be the D (6 bases). CDR3 length equals 16 residues. V was pared by 4 bases and J by 5 bases, with 20 bases between. Germline-derived CDR1 and CDR2 are KGHSH and LQKENI. The CDR3 DNA sequence: TGTGCCAGCTCACTACAACGACTAGGGGATGGCGAGACCCAGTACTTC. It specifies CASSLQRLGDGETQYF. The full variable domain, rest sourced from reference TRBV18 and TRBJ2-5, is NAGVMQNPRHLVRRRGQEARLRCSPMKGHSHVYWYRQLPEEGLKFMVYLQKENIIDESGMPKERFSAEFPKEGPSILRIQQVVRGDSAAYFCASSLQRLGDGETQYFGPGTRLLVL.

This clone showed up just once. This rearrangement joins TRBV4-3 to TRBJ2-7, with D possibly TRBD2 on 6 matching bases. The germline gives CDR1 LGHNA, CDR2 YSLEER. The CDR3 has 14 residues. Deletions cut 2 bases from V and 1 base from J, with 9 bases between. The CDR3 protein is CASSQTGTSYEQYF. Here the CDR3 DNA reads TGCGCCAGCAGCCAAACTGGGACTTCCTACGAGCAGTACTTC.

This clone showed up just a few times. The chain recombines TRBV5-4 with TRBJ2-5; 7 positions match TRBD2. With 3 bases clipped from V and 1 base from J, the junction kept 0 bases outside the gene matches. The CDR3 is made up of 13 amino acids. Per germline, CDR1 SGHNT and CDR2 YYREEE (reference sequence). In DNA form, the CDR3 reads TGTGCCAGCAGCTCGGGGGGCCAAGAGACCCAGTACTTC. Its protein product is CASSSGGQETQYF.

In its sample, this clone was seen once. The chain links TRBV7-9 to TRBJ1-4, with D perhaps TRBD1 (5 bases). Germline V gene lookup returns CDR1 SEHNR and CDR2 FQNEAQ (reference sequence). The CDR3 length is 15 residues. V lost 7 bases and J lost 6, with 18 bases in between. Here the CDR3 reads CASTKGSTGDEKLFF. CDR3 bases: TGTGCCAGCACCAAGGGGTCAACCGGGGATGAAAAACTGTTTTTT. Looking up the rest from reference TRBV7-9 and TRBJ1-4 gives the full variable domain: DTGVSQNPRHKITKRGQNVTFRCDPISEHNRLYWYRQTLGQGPEFLTYFQNEAQLEKSRLLSDRFSAERPKGSFSTLEIQRTEQGDSAMYLCASTKGSTGDEKLFFGSGTQLSVL.

This clone was found a few times. The V call is TRBV9, the J call TRBJ2-7; no definite D call. Germline assignment: CDR1 SGDLS and CDR2 YYNGEE. The V and J ends lost 0 bases and 6 bases respectively, with 10 bases between them. CDR3 length: 13 residues. In DNA form, the CDR3 reads TGTGCCAGCAGCGTAGTTTTTGGCACCGAGCAGTACTTC. It yields the protein CASSVVFGTEQYF.

The J gene is TRBJ2-4, the V gene TRBV19; a possible D gene is TRBD1 (6 bases). V gave up 5 bases and J gave up 8 bases, with 13 bases separating them. CDR1 is LNHDA and CDR2 is SQIVND in the germline V gene (reference sequence). The CDR3 has 13 amino acids. CDR3 nucleotides: TGTGCCAGTAGTCCTCAGGACAGCTACATTCAGTACTTC. It is translated as CASSPQDSYIQYF.

In its sample, this clone was seen a few times. The chain uses TRBV7-9 and TRBJ1-5; D unclear. The CDR3 runs to 12 residues. V lost 5 bases and J lost 4, with 6 bases in between. The germline V gene has CDR1 SEHNR and CDR2 FQNEAQ (reference sequence). The CDR3 DNA reads TGTGCCAGCAGCCCGGGAAATCAGCCCCAGCATTTT. The encoded protein is CASSPGNQPQHF.

V usage is TRBV19 and J usage is TRBJ1-5; no reliable D call. The CDR3 spans 13 residues. The V gene's germline CDR1 is LNHDA and CDR2 SQIVND (reference sequence). V was shortened by 5 bases and J by 3 bases, with 8 bases between the two germline ends. CDR3 DNA: TGTGCCAGTAGTCTGGCCCTCAATCAGCCCCAGCATTTT. This gives the protein CASSLALNQPQHF.

J is TRBJ2-7 and V is TRBV5-4; D possibly uses TRBD1 or TRBD2 (5 bases each). The CDR3 length is 15 residues. Germline-derived CDR1 and CDR2 are SGHNT and YYREEE (reference sequence). Trimming shortened V by 4 bases and J by 0 bases, and 14 bases separated the two germline ends. The CDR3 region has the DNA TGTGCCAGCAGCGGCGGAGCGGACAACTCCTACGAGCAGTACTTC. Translating gives CASSGGADNSYEQYF. Looking up the rest from reference TRBV5-4 and TRBJ2-7 gives the full variable domain: ETGVTQSPTHLIKTRGQQVTLRCSSQSGHNTVSWYQQALGQGPQFIFQYYREEENGRGNFPPRFSGLQFPNYSSELNVNALELDDSALYLCASSGGADNSYEQYFGPGTRLTVT.

The V call is TRBV18, the J call TRBJ1-1; maybe TRBD1 (5 bases). The length of the CDR3 is 16 residues. CDR1 KGHSH and CDR2 LQKENI come from the germline V gene. V dropped 0 bases and J dropped 5 bases, with 16 bases sitting between them. The CDR3 loop is CASSPPRQPYHTEAFF. The CDR3 DNA reads TGTGCCAGCTCACCACCCCGACAGCCTTACCATACTGAAGCTTTCTTT.

V is TRBV19 and J is TRBJ2-1; 8 bases match TRBD1. Per the germline V gene, CDR1 is LNHDA and CDR2 is SQIVND (reference sequence). Trimming removed 9 bases from V and 7 bases from J; junction bases left unmatched: 11. CDR3 length: 14 amino acids. CDR3 sequence: CASRPDRGINEQFF. CDR3 nucleotide sequence: TGTGCCAGCCGACCAGACAGGGGAATTAATGAGCAGTTCTTC.

The V gene is TRBV7-9, the J gene TRBJ1-1; D is possibly TRBD1 (5 bases). V lost 6 bases and J lost 0, with 11 bases in between. This CDR3 has 14 residues. From germline, CDR1 is SEHNR and CDR2 FQNEAQ (reference sequence). The CDR3 protein is CASSRDALNTEAFF. The CDR3 nucleotides read TGTGCCAGCAGTAGGGACGCCCTGAACACTGAAGCTTTCTTT.

This clone was recorded only once. The chain has TRBV5-8 and TRBJ2-3, with D perhaps given as TRBD1 or TRBD2 (5 bases each). Trimming shortened V by 3 bases and J by 0 bases, and 17 bases separated the two germline ends. This CDR3 spans 17 amino acids. CDR1 SGHTS and CDR2 YDEGEE come from the germline V gene. CDR3 region: CASSYPGRHTSTDTQYF. CDR3 nucleotide sequence: TGTGCCAGCAGCTACCCGGGACGTCACACTAGCACAGATACGCAGTATTTT. Full variable domain (outside the CDR3, taken from reference TRBV5-8 and TRBJ2-3): EAGVTQSPTHLIKTRGQQATLRCSPISGHTSVYWYQQALGLGLQFLLWYDEGEERNRGNFPPRFSGRQFPNYSSELNVNALELEDSALYLCASSYPGRHTSTDTQYFGPGTRLTVL.

The V call is TRBV19, the J call TRBJ1-2; D not resolved. The CDR3 has 12 amino acids. Trimming shortened V by 7 bases and J by 8 bases, and 14 bases separated the two germline ends. Germline CDR1 reads LNHDA; CDR2 reads SQIVND (reference sequence). As DNA, the CDR3 is TGTGCCAGTAAAGAGACTATCAAAGGCTACACCTTC. It specifies CASKETIKGYTF. The variable domain in full, completed from reference TRBV19 and TRBJ1-2, reads DGGITQSPKYLFRKEGQNVTLSCEQNLNHDAMYWYRQDPGQGLRLIYYSQIVNDFQKGDIAEGYSVSREKKESFPLTVTSAQKNPTAFYLCASKETIKGYTFGSGTRLTVV.

The genes are TRBV7-2 and TRBJ2-1; TRBD2 agrees at 9 bases. This CDR3 spans 16 amino acids. V trimming: 5 bases; J trimming: 0 bases; junction bases outside the gene matches: 5. From germline, CDR1 is SGHTA and CDR2 FQGNSA. This CDR3 is CASSLLAGYSYNEQFF. The DNA of the CDR3 is TGTGCCAGCAGCCTTCTAGCGGGGTACTCCTACAATGAGCAGTTCTTC.

This clone has a handful of counts. V usage is TRBV18 and J usage is TRBJ1-1; D unclear. CDR3 length equals 13 residues. CDR1 KGHSH and CDR2 LQKENI come from the germline V gene. V lost 1 base to trimming and J lost 0 bases, with 3 bases between them. The CDR3 sequence is CASSPLMNTEAFF. CDR3 bases: TGTGCCAGCTCACCACTCATGAACACTGAAGCTTTCTTT.

This clone was recorded once. The chain uses TRBV6-1 and TRBJ2-6, with D perhaps assigned TRBD1 or TRBD2 (5 bases each). The CDR3 length is 15 residues. Germline CDR1 is MNHNS and CDR2 is SASEGT. V lost 11 bases to trimming and J lost 2 bases, with 16 bases between them. The DNA of the CDR3 is TGTGCCCGAGGGACGGATGGTACTGGGGCCAACGTCCTGACTTTC. Amino acid sequence: CARGTDGTGANVLTF.

About this clone itself: Distinct nucleotide sequences in the sample also encode this CDR3. The genes are TRBV7-9 and TRBJ1-2, with D hard to call. The CDR3 totals 13 residues. V was shortened by 1 base and J by 4 bases, with 7 bases between the two germline ends. Germline V lookup: CDR1 SEHNR, CDR2 FQNEAQ (reference sequence). CDR3 sequence (DNA): TGTGCCAGCAGCTTAGTGCGGGGCTATGGCTACACCTTC. Amino acids: CASSLVRGYGYTF. Looking up the rest from reference TRBV7-9 and TRBJ1-2 gives the full variable domain: DTGVSQNPRHKITKRGQNVTFRCDPISEHNRLYWYRQTLGQGPEFLTYFQNEAQLEKSRLLSDRFSAERPKGSFSTLEIQRTEQGDSAMYLCASSLVRGYGYTFGSGTRLTVV.